This T cell receptor (beta chain) was recovered during a study of blood T cells in healthy people across ages. Trimming removed 10 bases at V and 5 bases at J, with 17 bases between. Per germline, CDR1 MNHEY and CDR2 SVGAGI. CDR3 length: 13 amino acids. This clonotype was counted a few times. A second PCR of about 7 to 11 cycles used a sample-barcoded 5' primer and a J-beta primer mix. TCRdb used MiXCR to reprocess the 5' RACE reads, holding one entry per CDR3 protein. The top ten hold less than 0.75% of the sample, which has under 1,100,000 distinct CDR3 sequences, around 27% seen once. This sample also belongs to another study, concerning T cells of mothers and their children.

The TCR was taken from a girl aged 2 to 10 in good health. Input material: blood. The V gene is TRBV6-5, the J gene TRBJ2-5; possibly TRBD2 for D (6 bases). The CDR3 loop reads CATRREDYETQYF. The CDR3 DNA reads TGTGCCACCCGGAGGGAAGATTACGAGACCCAGTACTTC.